Below are 3 T cell receptor beta chains sequenced from a single sample in a study of sequential checkpoint blockade in melanoma. Only in-frame clones appear in the TCRdb table, and some are missing; sequencing was by immunoSEQ multiplex PCR. The data show 17,000 or so clones, 50% to 65% seen once. Documented treatment: randomized to nivolumab then ipilimumab (arm A) or the reverse (arm B). Source: CD8+ T cells sorted from blood (inferred from file names), taken from a patient given nivolumab and ipilimumab in sequence. Receptor source: a human donor with melanoma.

This clone showed up just a few times. V gene TRBV5-6 combines with J gene TRBJ1-1; TRBD1 might be the D (6 bases). In germline, CDR1 is SGHDT, CDR2 YYEEEE. V lost 4 bases, J lost 1 base, and 8 bases lay in between. The CDR3 is 13 residues long. CDR3 sequence reads: CASSPGQNTEAFF. The CDR3, as DNA: TGTGCCAGCAGCCCGGGACAGAACACTGAAGCTTTCTTT.

This clone was seen only once. One end of the junction does not line up with germline, which may come from a read error. The same CDR3 can be traced to other DNA sequences in this sample. The rearrangement links TRBV6-5 to TRBJ1-1; possibly TRBD1 for D (6 bases). CDR1 and CDR2 (germline): MNHEY, SVGAGI. The CDR3 runs to 15 residues. CDR3 sequence: CASSLRGTVNTEAFF. The CDR3 bases are TGCGCCAGCAGTCTGAGGGGGACGGTAAACACTGAAGCTTTCTTT.

The J gene is TRBJ2-7, the V gene TRBV5-4, with D maybe TRBD2 (6 bases). The V gene's germline CDR1 is SGHNT and CDR2 YYREEE (reference sequence). There are 13 residues in the CDR3. The germline V and J ends were trimmed by 4 bases and 6 bases, with 14 bases remaining between them. CDR3 in DNA: TGTGCCAGCAGCCCGGGACTGGGTCTCGAGCAGTACTTC. This encodes CASSPGLGLEQYF.